Reported below is one T cell receptor (beta chain). The data are from a study of response to subunit inactivated influenza vaccine. Using its own MiXCR run on the RT-PCR reads, TCRdb lists one record per CDR3 protein. The sample holds roughly 620,000 distinct CDR3 sequences; about 10% are singletons and the top ten take 8% to 13%. V shed 7 bases and J shed 7 bases, with 16 bases lying between them. The CDR3 covers 13 residues. CDR1 is LNHNV and CDR2 is YYDKDF in the germline V gene (reference sequence). These data were also filed under a second study, of T cells expressing NK-cell markers. That paper notes: UMIs accompanied the 5'RACE template switching by which TCR beta cDNA was made.

The starting material was PBMCs from blood, obtained on the day of vaccination. This rearrangement joins TRBV15 to TRBJ1-2; D ambiguous. The receptor's source is a man aged 45-65 years who received an inactivated influenza vaccine. The DNA of the CDR3 is TGTGCCACCACTTTGGATTTTGGTGGTGGCTACACCTTC. Protein product: CATTLDFGGGYTF.